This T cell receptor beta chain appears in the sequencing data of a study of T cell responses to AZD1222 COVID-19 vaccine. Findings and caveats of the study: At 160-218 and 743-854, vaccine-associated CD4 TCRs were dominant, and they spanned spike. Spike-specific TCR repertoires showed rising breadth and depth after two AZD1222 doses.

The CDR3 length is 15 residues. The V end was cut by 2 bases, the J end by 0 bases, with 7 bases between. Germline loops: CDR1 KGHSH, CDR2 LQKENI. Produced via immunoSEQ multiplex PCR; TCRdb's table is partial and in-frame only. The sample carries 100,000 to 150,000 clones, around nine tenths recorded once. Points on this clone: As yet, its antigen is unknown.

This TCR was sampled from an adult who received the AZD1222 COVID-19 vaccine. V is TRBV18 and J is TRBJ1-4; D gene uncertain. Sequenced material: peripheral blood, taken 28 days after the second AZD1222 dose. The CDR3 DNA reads TGTGCCAGCTCACCAATCCATGCAACTAATGAAAAACTGTTTTTT. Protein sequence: CASSPIHATNEKLFF.